This is a list of T cell receptor beta chains from one sample in a study of T cells in Graves' hyperthyroidism and ophthalmopathy. Each CDR3 protein is one row after TCRdb ran MiXCR on the multiplex PCR reads. The sample includes approximately 640,000 distinct CDR3 sequences, around a sixth seen only once; the top ten take 15% to 17%. Sequences were obtained from blood. The receptors were gathered from a man aged 50 to 60 with Graves' hyperthyroidism. Both conserved end residues are part of each CDR3. D genes are given only for firm matches. Size is stated for part of the rows, as once, few or many counts, or as a class when the clone is expanded.

TRBV30	NA	NA	TRBJ2-2	CAWSPSANTGELLF	TGTGCCTGGAGTCCCAGTGCGAACACCGGGGAGCTGTTGTTT
TRBV7-2	many	NA	TRBJ2-5	CASSFLAGRWAQETQYF	TGTGCCAGCAGCTTCCTGGCGGGACGGTGGGCCCAAGAGACCCAGTACTTC
TRBV7-3	NA	NA	TRBJ2-2	CASSLNVEVPGELFF	TGTGCCAGCAGCTTAAATGTGGAAGTACCCGGGGAGCTGTTTTTT
TRBV18	few	NA	TRBJ2-7	CASSPETGPDREQYF	TGTGCCAGCTCACCAGAGACAGGACCCGACAGGGAGCAGTACTTC
TRBV29-1	NA	TRBD1	TRBJ2-3	CSASDRERDTQYF	TGCAGCGCCAGCGACAGGGAGAGAGATACGCAGTATTTT
TRBV10-1	NA	TRBD1	TRBJ2-5	CASSESGTGGRSETQYF	TGCGCCAGCAGTGAGTCCGGGACAGGGGGCCGTTCGGAGACCCAGTACTTC
TRBV9	NA	NA	TRBJ1-1	CASSTPSSSEAFF	TGTGCCAGCAGCACACCATCCTCAAGTGAAGCTTTCTTT
TRBV24-1	few	NA	TRBJ2-2	CAIKDRYTGELFF	TGTGCCATCAAGGATCGATACACCGGGGAGCTGTTTTTT
TRBV19	NA	TRBD1	TRBJ1-5	CASSGWMTGNQPQHF	TGTGCCAGTAGTGGGTGGATGACAGGGAATCAGCCCCAGCATTTT
TRBV9	few	TRBD1	TRBJ1-2	CASSAGTVAGSYTF	TGTGCCAGCAGCGCAGGGACAGTGGCTGGTAGCTACACCTTC
TRBV28	many	NA	TRBJ1-4	CASTAPTGTPNEKLFF	TGTGCCAGCACCGCCCCAACAGGGACCCCTAATGAAAAACTGTTTTTT
TRBV6-1	NA	NA	TRBJ2-5	CASSRTTAETQYF	TGTGCCAGCAGCCGAACTACAGCAGAGACCCAGTACTTC
TRBV11-2	many	NA	TRBJ2-5	CASSQRAGLETQYF	TGTGCCAGCAGCCAGAGGGCAGGGCTAGAGACCCAGTACTTC
TRBV7-2	many	TRBD1	TRBJ2-3	CASSVAGTDPDTQYF	TGTGCCAGCAGCGTCGCCGGGACAGACCCAGATACGCAGTATTTT
TRBV19	many	NA	TRBJ1-5	CASSMMAQPQHF	TGTGCCAGTAGTATGATGGCTCAGCCCCAGCATTTT
TRBV5-1	few	NA	TRBJ1-1	CASSANRASNTEAFF	TGCGCCAGCAGCGCCAACAGGGCCTCGAACACTGAAGCTTTCTTT
TRBV28	NA	TRBD1	TRBJ2-7	CASSPSGQLYEQYF	TGTGCCAGCAGTCCATCGGGACAGTTATACGAGCAGTACTTC
TRBV7-2	NA	NA	TRBJ1-3	CASSFLTLNTIYF	TGTGCCAGCAGCTTTTTGACCTTAAACACCATATATTTT
TRBV5-1	many	TRBD1	TRBJ1-2	CASSLSLAGGNYGYTF	TGCGCCAGCAGCTTGAGTCTGGCAGGGGGCAACTATGGCTACACCTTC
TRBV4-2	NA	NA	TRBJ1-1	CASSQDGPLNTEAFF	TGTGCCAGCAGCCAAGATGGGCCGCTGAACACTGAAGCTTTCTTT
TRBV5-6	few	TRBD1	TRBJ1-2	CASSRGLPEGYTF	TGTGCCAGCAGCAGGGGGCTCCCGGAGGGCTACACCTTC
TRBV10-3	NA	TRBD1	TRBJ1-5	CAISGQGGDQPQHF	TGTGCCATCAGTGGACAGGGAGGCGATCAGCCCCAGCATTTT
TRBV11-2	NA	NA	TRBJ1-2	CASGHLYGYTF	TGTGCCAGCGGCCATCTCTATGGCTACACCTTC
TRBV7-2	NA	NA	TRBJ1-6	CASSLRGLNSPLHF	TGTGCCAGCAGCTTAAGGGGCCTTAATTCACCCCTCCACTTT
TRBV7-2	many	TRBD2	TRBJ2-5	CASSLGLAGRETQYF	TGTGCCAGCAGCTTAGGACTAGCGGGAAGAGAGACCCAGTACTTC
TRBV2	many	NA	TRBJ1-3	CASKADSGNTIYF	TGTGCCAGCAAGGCTGACTCTGGAAACACCATATATTTT
TRBV3-1	many	NA	TRBJ1-1	CASRQREANTEAFF	TGTGCCTCTCGTCAGAGGGAGGCGAACACTGAAGCTTTCTTT
TRBV20-1	NA	TRBD1	TRBJ1-2	CSAKPSLTGVDYGYTF	TGCAGTGCTAAACCTAGTCTGACAGGGGTAGACTATGGCTACACCTTC
TRBV12-3/TRBV12-4	few	TRBD1	TRBJ1-4	CASRPGQGATNEKLFF	TGTGCCAGCAGACCGGGACAGGGGGCCACTAATGAAAAACTGTTTTTT
TRBV6-5	many	NA	TRBJ2-3	CASSYSPSTDTQYF	TGTGCCAGCAGTTACTCGCCATCCACAGATACGCAGTATTTT
TRBV27	many	NA	TRBJ1-1	CASSFGTPGEAFF	TGTGCCAGCAGTTTTGGGACACCCGGTGAAGCTTTCTTT
TRBV2	NA	TRBD1	TRBJ2-7	CASSGGQGAREQYF	TGTGCCAGCAGTGGGGGACAGGGGGCGCGCGAGCAGTACTTC
TRBV20-1	NA	TRBD2	TRBJ2-1	CSAPTSGGGAEQFF	TGCAGTGCCCCGACTAGCGGGGGTGGTGCGGAGCAGTTCTTC
TRBV28	many	NA	TRBJ2-1	CASSSAASSYNEQFF	TGTGCCAGCAGTTCGGCGGCAAGCTCCTACAATGAGCAGTTCTTC
TRBV7-9	many	NA	TRBJ1-4	CASSSEDVWGEKLFF	TGTGCCAGCAGCTCAGAGGACGTTTGGGGGGAAAAACTGTTTTTT
TRBV15	few	TRBD2	TRBJ2-4	CASPLLAGVWAKNIQYF	TGTGCCAGTCCGCTACTAGCGGGAGTGTGGGCCAAAAACATTCAGTACTTC
TRBV13	NA	NA	TRBJ2-2	CASSTRARGTGELFF	TGTGCCAGCAGCACGCGGGCGCGGGGCACCGGGGAGCTGTTTTTT
TRBV28	NA	TRBD1	TRBJ1-1	CASSLTGAGYAEAFF	TGTGCCAGCAGTTTGACAGGGGCGGGGTACGCTGAAGCTTTCTTT
TRBV3-1	many	NA	TRBJ1-6	CASSQENGRISPLHF	TGTGCCAGCAGCCAAGAGAATGGGAGGATTTCACCCCTCCACTTT
TRBV12-3/TRBV12-4	NA	NA	TRBJ2-3	CASSYSGQGSGYTDTQYF	TGTGCCAGCAGTTATTCCGGGCAGGGGAGCGGCTACACAGATACGCAGTATTTT
TRBV15	NA	TRBD2	TRBJ2-7	CATSSREGDEQYF	TGTGCCACCAGCAGCAGGGAGGGCGACGAGCAGTACTTC
TRBV20-1	many	TRBD2	TRBJ2-5	CSARVAGVSLETQYF	TGCAGTGCTAGAGTAGCGGGAGTTAGTCTCGAGACCCAGTACTTC
TRBV6-1	NA	NA	TRBJ2-3	CASSRRPGLTDTQYF	TGTGCCAGCAGTCGCCGCCCAGGACTAACAGATACGCAGTATTTT
TRBV4-1	NA	NA	TRBJ2-2	CASSQDLGIAGELFF	TGCGCCAGCAGCCAAGACTTGGGGATCGCCGGGGAGCTGTTTTTT
TRBV6-1	few	TRBD2	TRBJ2-1	CASSPTGLVNEQFF	TGTGCCAGCAGTCCAACAGGACTAGTCAATGAGCAGTTCTTC
TRBV27	NA	TRBD1	TRBJ1-2	CASSLGTGGLVGYTF	TGTGCCAGCAGTCTCGGGACAGGGGGCCTGGTTGGCTACACCTTC
TRBV28	many	NA	TRBJ2-1	CASRGAGFSSYNEQFF	TGTGCCTCTCGGGGGGCGGGCTTTAGCTCCTACAATGAGCAGTTCTTC
TRBV5-1	few	NA	TRBJ1-1	CASSLALLREAFF	TGCGCCAGCAGCTTGGCCCTCTTACGTGAAGCTTTCTTT
TRBV14	few	TRBD1	TRBJ1-2	CASSPVGGQTSRSYTF	TGTGCCAGCAGCCCAGTCGGGGGACAGACATCGAGAAGCTACACCTTC
TRBV24-1	many	NA	TRBJ2-3	CATSPANTDTQYF	TGTGCCACCAGTCCGGCTAACACAGATACGCAGTATTTT
TRBV27	many	NA	TRBJ1-5	CASSFGGIGNQPQHF	TGTGCCAGCAGTTTTGGGGGGATAGGCAATCAGCCCCAGCATTTT
TRBV5-1	NA	NA	TRBJ2-2	CASRPQQGRDTGELFF	TGCGCCAGCAGACCTCAACAGGGTCGGGACACCGGGGAGCTGTTTTTT
TRBV7-9	few	NA	TRBJ2-7	CASSLVWVKGAYEQYF	TGTGCCAGCAGCTTAGTATGGGTTAAAGGGGCCTACGAGCAGTACTTC
TRBV27	few	NA	TRBJ1-1	CASSLSGRTEALF	TGTGCCAGCAGTTTATCTGGGAGGACTGAAGCTCTCTTT
TRBV24-1	few	NA	TRBJ2-1	CATSDSGRDSYNEQFF	TGTGCCACCAGCGATTCAGGGCGGGATTCCTACAATGAGCAGTTCTTC
TRBV7-9	NA	NA	TRBJ2-1	CASSSRDRLWNEQFF	TGTGCCAGCAGCTCCCGGGACCGTCTTTGGAATGAGCAGTTCTTC